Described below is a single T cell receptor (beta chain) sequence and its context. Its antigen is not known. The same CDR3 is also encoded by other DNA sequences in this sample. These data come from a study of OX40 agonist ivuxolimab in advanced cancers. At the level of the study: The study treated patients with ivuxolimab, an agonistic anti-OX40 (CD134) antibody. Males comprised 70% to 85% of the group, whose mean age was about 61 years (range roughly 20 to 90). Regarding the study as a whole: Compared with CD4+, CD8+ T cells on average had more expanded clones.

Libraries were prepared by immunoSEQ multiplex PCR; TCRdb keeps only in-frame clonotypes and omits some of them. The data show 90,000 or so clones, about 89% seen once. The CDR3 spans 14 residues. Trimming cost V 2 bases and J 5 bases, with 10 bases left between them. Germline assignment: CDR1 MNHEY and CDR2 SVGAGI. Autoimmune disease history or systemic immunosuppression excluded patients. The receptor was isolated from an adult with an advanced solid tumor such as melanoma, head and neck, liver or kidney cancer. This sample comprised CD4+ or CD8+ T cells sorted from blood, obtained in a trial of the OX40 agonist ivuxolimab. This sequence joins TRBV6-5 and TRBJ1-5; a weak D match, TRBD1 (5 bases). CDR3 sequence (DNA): TGTGCCAGCAGTTACGGGGGACCTCATCAGCCCCAGCATTTT. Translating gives CASSYGGPHQPQHF.